The 2 T cell receptor beta chains listed next were all sequenced from one sample in a study of T cells after yellow fever vaccination. TCRdb independently ran MiXCR on the 5' RACE reads; one entry per CDR3 protein. Of 170,000 or so distinct CDR3 sequences in the sample, around 8.5% were seen once. Sample: CD8+ T cells sorted from PBMCs, taken 45 days after the yellow fever booster vaccination. The receptors come from a man younger than 30 who received the YFV17D yellow fever vaccine.

The table lists this clonotype with a few counts. The genes are TRBV5-1 and TRBJ1-2; D uncertain. The CDR3 loop spans 12 amino acids. The V and J ends lost 3 bases and 4 bases respectively, with 7 bases between them. Germline V gene lookup returns CDR1 SGHRS and CDR2 YFSETQ. Here the CDR3 DNA reads TGCGCCAGCAGCTGGCGGGGCTATGGCTACACCTTC. Translation gives CASSWRGYGYTF.

This chain uses TRBV5-1 with TRBJ1-2; the match to TRBD1 covers 9 bases. Germline-derived CDR1 and CDR2 are SGHRS and YFSETQ. V lost 4 bases to trimming and J lost 6 bases; unmatched junction nucleotides: 7. The CDR3 has 14 residues. Written as DNA, the CDR3 is TGCGCCAGCAGCCAACTACAGGGGGCGGATGGCTACACCTTC. Amino acid sequence: CASSQLQGADGYTF.